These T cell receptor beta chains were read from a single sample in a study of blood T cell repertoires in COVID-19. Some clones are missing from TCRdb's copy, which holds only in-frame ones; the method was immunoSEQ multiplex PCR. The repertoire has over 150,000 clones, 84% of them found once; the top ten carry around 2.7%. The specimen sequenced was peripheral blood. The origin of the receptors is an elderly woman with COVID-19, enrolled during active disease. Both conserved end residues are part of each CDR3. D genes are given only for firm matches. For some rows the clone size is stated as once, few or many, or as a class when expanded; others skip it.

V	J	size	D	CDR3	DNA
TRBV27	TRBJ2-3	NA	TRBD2	CASFPGTSVVHTQYF	TGTGCCAGCTTCCCCGGGACTAGCGTTGTTCATACGCAGTATTTT
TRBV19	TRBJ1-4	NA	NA	CASSMTDEKLFF	TGTGCCAGTTCCATGACAGATGAAAAACTGTTTTTT
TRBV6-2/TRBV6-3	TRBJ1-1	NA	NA	CASSYSAREAFF	TGTGCCAGCAGTTACTCAGCCCGAGAAGCTTTCTTT
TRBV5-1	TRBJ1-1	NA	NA	CASSLGQYTEAFF	TGCGCCAGCAGCTTGGGACAGTACACTGAAGCTTTCTTT
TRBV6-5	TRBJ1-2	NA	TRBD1	CASSYSIAGGSKGYTF	TGTGCCAGCAGTTACTCGATTGCAGGGGGCTCTAAGGGCTACACCTTC
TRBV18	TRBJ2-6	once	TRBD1	CASSQQGPVGSGANVLTF	TGTGCCAGCTCACAACAGGGGCCCGTGGGCTCTGGGGCCAACGTCCTGACTTTC
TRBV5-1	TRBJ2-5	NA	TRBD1	CASSRDRGRQTQYF	TGCGCCAGCAGCCGGGACAGGGGGAGGCAGACCCAGTACTTC
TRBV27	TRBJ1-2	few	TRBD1	CASISLGQGAYGYTF	TGTGCCAGCATTTCACTGGGACAGGGGGCCTATGGCTACACCTTC
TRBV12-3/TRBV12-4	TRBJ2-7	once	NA	CASGLAEGGEQYF	TGTGCCAGCGGGCTAGCGGAGGGGGGCGAGCAGTACTTC
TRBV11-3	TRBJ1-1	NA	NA	CASSFQGSETEAFF	TGTGCCAGCAGCTTCCAGGGGAGTGAGACTGAAGCTTTCTTT
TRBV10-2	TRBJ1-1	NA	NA	CASSAREATEAFF	TGCGCCAGCAGCGCCAGGGAGGCCACTGAAGCTTTCTTT
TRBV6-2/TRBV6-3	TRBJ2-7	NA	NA	CASSYLMLVGEQYF	TGTGCCAGCAGTTACTTGATGCTAGTTGGGGAGCAGTACTTC
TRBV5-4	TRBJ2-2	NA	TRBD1	CASSRGDRGQDTGELFF	TGTGCCAGCAGCAGGGGGGACAGGGGGCAGGACACCGGGGAGCTGTTTTTT
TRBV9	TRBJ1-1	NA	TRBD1	CASSATGASTEAFF	TGTGCCAGCAGCGCCACAGGGGCTAGCACTGAAGCTTTCTTT
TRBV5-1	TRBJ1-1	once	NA	CASSLNGGRGTEAFF	TGCGCCAGCAGCTTGAATGGGGGGAGAGGGACTGAAGCTTTCTTT
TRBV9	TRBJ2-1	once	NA	CASALAPHNEQFF	TGTGCCAGCGCCCTAGCGCCGCATAATGAGCAGTTCTTC
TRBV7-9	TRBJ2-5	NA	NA	CASSLAGWVEETQYF	TGTGCCAGCAGCTTAGCCGGGTGGGTGGAAGAGACCCAGTACTTC
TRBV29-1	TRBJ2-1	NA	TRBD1	CSDGGTGLSEQFF	TGCAGCGACGGAGGGACAGGACTAAGTGAGCAGTTCTTC
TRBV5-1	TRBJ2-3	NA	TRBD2	CASVGLAGDNTQYF	TGCGCCAGCGTAGGACTAGCGGGAGATAATACGCAGTATTTT